This TCR beta chain originates from a study of T cell repertoires in cytomegalovirus infection. At the level of the study: It was the public TCR beta signatures that indicated both CMV infection and matching HLA type.

Overall study results and limits: HLA-C-restricted TCR beta clonotypes specific for CMV led the ex vivo response. Cumulative public TCR beta family frequency identified CMV carriers with the relevant HLA.

About this clonotype itself: As yet, its antigen is unknown.

TCRdb called the reads again in MiXCR, with one record for every CDR3 protein. The data contain 400,000 or so distinct CDR3 sequences, around a sixth of them singletons. This sequence was found in a human donor in good health (CMV status not recorded). Some clones in this sample may be carry-over from other donors' samples. The specimen was PBMCs.

CDR3 DNA sequence: TGTGCCAGCAGCCACCGCAGGGAGCAGCCCCAGCATTTT. Translation: CASSHRREQPQHF. This chain joins TRBV7-2 and TRBJ1-5; the D gene is possibly TRBD1 (5 bases). This CDR3 is built from 13 residues. The V end lost 5 bases, the J end lost 7 bases, and 12 bases lay between the germline ends. Germline CDR1 is SGHTA and CDR2 is FQGNSA.